This TCR beta chain was documented in a study of yellow fever vaccine responses in identical twins. Overall study results and limits: Twins reportedly mounted vaccine T cell responses that seemed partly convergent, partly personalized.

TCRdb re-called the RT-PCR reads through MiXCR, storing one row per CDR3 protein. The sample lists 2,000 to 3,000 distinct CDR3 sequences, roughly 82% occurring once. The CDR3 contains 13 residues. The junction had 7 bases not matched to a gene; V was cut back by 4 bases and J by 7 bases. The V gene's germline CDR1 is SGHKS and CDR2 YYEKEE (reference sequence). Points on this clonotype: The antigen is undetermined.

This receptor was obtained from a woman aged 18-29 years who received the yellow fever vaccine. The starting material was T cells from blood (PBMCs), unsorted or a sorted subset (not recorded which), obtained before or after yellow fever vaccination (not recorded which). V is TRBV5-5 and J is TRBJ1-1; TRBD1 matches at 7 bases. CDR3 sequence: CASSPTTGHEAFF. The CDR3 DNA sequence: TGTGCCAGCAGCCCGACGACAGGGCATGAAGCTTTCTTT.